The 18 T cell receptor beta chains below all came from one sample that was sequenced in a study of T-cell memory formation after mild COVID-19. Via MiXCR, TCRdb re-called the 5' RACE reads, giving one row per CDR3 protein. The table records just over 60,000 distinct CDR3 sequences, over 8.5% of them present only once. Sequenced: PBMCs or a T cell subset sorted from them (not recorded which). These TCRs come from a man younger than 35 who had mild COVID-19 (a few samples of this study predate the infection). Cell type and time point are not known.

The chain couples TRBV7-2 to TRBJ1-1; D gene uncertain. CDR1 is SGHTA and CDR2 is FQGNSA in the germline V gene. V dropped 3 bases and J dropped 5 bases, with 7 bases sitting between them. The CDR3 has 12 amino acids. CDR3 coding DNA: TGTGCCAGCAGCTTCTATGGGACTGAAGCTTTCTTT. This codes for CASSFYGTEAFF.

This clonotype was detected ten times or more. V usage is TRBV7-2 and J usage is TRBJ2-1; TRBD2 might be the D (5 bases). Germline loops: CDR1 SGHTA, CDR2 FQGNSA. The CDR3 extends over 13 amino acids. V lost 4 bases and J 7 bases, leaving 11 bases between the germline ends. DNA for the CDR3: TGTGCCAGCAGCTCCTCTAGCTGGAATGAGCAGTTCTTC. As protein: CASSSSSWNEQFF. The whole variable domain, filled in from reference TRBV7-2 and TRBJ2-1, reads GAGVSQSPSNKVTEKGKDVELRCDPISGHTALYWYRQSLGQGLEFLIYFQGNSAPDKSGLPSDRFSAERTGGSVSTLTIQRTQQEDSAVYLCASSSSSWNEQFFGPGTRLTVL.

This clonotype turned up a few times. V is TRBV28 and J is TRBJ2-5; tentative D call: TRBD2 (5 bases). The CDR3 is made up of 12 amino acids. V was trimmed by 6 bases and J by 2 bases, leaving 7 bases between them. Germline CDR1 is MDHEN and CDR2 is SYDVKM. The CDR3 DNA is TGTGCCAGCAGCGACTATCAAGAGACCCAGTACTTC. Amino acids: CASSDYQETQYF.

This clonotype showed up many times. V gene TRBV6-6 combines with J gene TRBJ1-1, with D hard to call. In germline, CDR1 is MNHNY, CDR2 SVGAGI (reference sequence). The CDR3 is 13 residues long. The V end lost 7 bases, the J end lost 5 bases, and 14 bases lay between the germline ends. CDR3 loop: CASNTDGMTEAFF. The CDR3 DNA sequence: TGTGCCAGCAATACCGACGGGATGACTGAAGCTTTCTTT.

This clonotype was picked up many times. The genes are TRBV5-1 and TRBJ2-5; D is unclear. The CDR3 contains 15 residues. CDR1 SGHRS and CDR2 YFSETQ come from the germline V gene. V lost 0 bases and J lost 5, with 14 bases in between. CDR3 residues: CASSLGATKRETQYF. CDR3 DNA: TGCGCCAGCAGCTTGGGGGCGACCAAACGGGAGACCCAGTACTTC.

This clonotype occurred many times. The chain carries TRBV20-1 and TRBJ2-7; no clear D gene. The CDR3 has 15 residues. Per germline, CDR1 DFQATT and CDR2 SNEGSKA (reference sequence). V lost 4 bases and J 2 bases, leaving 18 bases between the germline ends. This chain's CDR3 is CSAIAGSMATYEQYF. The CDR3 DNA reads as TGCAGTGCTATAGCCGGCTCGATGGCCACCTACGAGCAGTACTTC.

The gene calls are TRBV7-9 and TRBJ2-3; the D gene could be TRBD1 or TRBD2 (5 bases each). Germline CDR1 is SEHNR and CDR2 is FQNEAQ (reference sequence). CDR3 length equals 15 residues. V was clipped by 6 bases and J by 3 bases, with 16 bases between them. The CDR3 protein is CASSRGGGRTDTQYF. In DNA form, the CDR3 reads TGTGCCAGCAGTCGGGGTGGGGGACGGACAGATACGCAGTATTTT.

This clonotype has only a few counts. CDR3 region: CASRIDQGAGAGELFF. The CDR3 DNA follows: TGTGCCAGCAGGATAGACCAGGGGGCAGGGGCCGGGGAGCTGTTTTTT. The V call is TRBV6-1, the J call TRBJ2-2, with 8 nucleotides matching TRBD1. CDR1 is MNHNS and CDR2 is SASEGT in the germline V gene. The CDR3 covers 16 residues. The J segment lost 6 bases and the V segment lost 6 bases, leaving 12 bases of the junction unmatched.

V gene TRBV6-5 combines with J gene TRBJ1-3; tentatively, D is TRBD1 (6 bases). Deletions cut 6 bases from V and 2 bases from J, with 14 bases between. The CDR3 has 15 amino acids. Germline CDR1 MNHEY, CDR2 SVGAGI. CDR3 amino acids: CASSTRGSPGNTIYF. CDR3 sequence (DNA): TGTGCCAGCAGCACCAGGGGTTCTCCTGGAAACACCATATATTTT.

The V gene is TRBV7-2, the J gene TRBJ1-3, with 9 bases aligning to TRBD1. The trim removed 4 bases at V and 3 bases at J, leaving 4 bases unmatched. The CDR3 loop spans 15 amino acids. Germline V CDR1 and CDR2: SGHTA, FQGNSA. CDR3 region: CASSSQGAFGNTIYF. The CDR3 bases are TGTGCCAGCAGCTCACAGGGGGCTTTTGGAAACACCATATATTTT.

This clonotype was picked up a small number of times. This rearrangement joins TRBV9 to TRBJ1-1; 8 positions agree with TRBD1. This CDR3 is 16 amino acids long. After removal of 5 bases from V and 3 bases from J, the junction contained 12 bases not matched to a gene. Germline V gene data show CDR1 as SGDLS and CDR2 as YYNGEE. The chain's CDR3 is CASSPTPGQVYTEAFF. DNA for the CDR3: TGTGCCAGCAGTCCTACTCCGGGACAGGTTTACACTGAAGCTTTCTTT.

This clonotype has more than one count but fewer than ten. The chain links TRBV7-2 to TRBJ1-6, with a tentative D call TRBD1 (5 bases). The length of the CDR3 is 15 residues. Trimming removed 1 base from V and 9 bases from J, with 13 bases in between. Germline V gene lookup returns CDR1 SGHTA and CDR2 FQGNSA. CDR3 amino acids: CASSLEAPGASPLHF. The CDR3 region has the DNA TGTGCCAGCAGCTTAGAGGCCCCCGGGGCTTCACCCCTCCACTTT. The full variable domain, in which reference TRBV7-2 and TRBJ1-6 provide the parts outside the CDR3, is GAGVSQSPSNKVTEKGKDVELRCDPISGHTALYWYRQSLGQGLEFLIYFQGNSAPDKSGLPSDRFSAERTGGSVSTLTIQRTQQEDSAVYLCASSLEAPGASPLHFGNGTRLTVT.

There are many counts of this clonotype. The chain joins TRBV5-1 to TRBJ2-1, with D maybe TRBD1 (5 bases). The CDR3 sequence is 13 residues long. Trimming cost V 1 base and J 5 bases, with 7 bases left between them. Germline V CDR1 and CDR2: SGHRS, YFSETQ. The CDR3 nucleotides are TGCGCCAGCAGCTTGACAGGCAACAATGAGCAGTTCTTC. Translation gives CASSLTGNNEQFF.

This clonotype was seen only a few times. V and J are TRBV4-3 and TRBJ1-4, with D possibly TRBD1 on 5 matching bases. V dropped 0 bases and J dropped 6 bases, with 14 bases sitting between them. CDR1 LGHNA and CDR2 YSLEER come from the germline V gene. The CDR3 is 16 residues long. CDR3 amino acids: CASSQDTGFRHEKLFF. The CDR3 nucleotides read TGCGCCAGCAGCCAAGACACAGGTTTTCGGCATGAAAAACTGTTTTTT.

This clonotype was detected ten times or more. The chain's CDR3 is CASSSETDTQYF. The CDR3 DNA follows: TGTGCCAGCTCGTCAGAGACAGATACGCAGTATTTT. V is TRBV18 and J is TRBJ2-3; D is undetermined. The CDR3 runs to 12 residues. Germline V gene data show CDR1 as KGHSH and CDR2 as LQKENI. V lost 6 bases, J lost 3 bases, and 7 bases lay in between.

This CDR3 is CSGQGVETQYF. The CDR3, as DNA: TGCAGCGGACAGGGGGTAGAGACCCAGTACTTC. The gene calls are TRBV29-1 and TRBJ2-5; TRBD1 matches at 9 bases. The CDR3 totals 11 residues. Germline assignment: CDR1 SQVTM and CDR2 ANQGSEA. The trim removed 7 bases at V and 4 bases at J, leaving 1 base unmatched.

V and J are TRBV20-1 and TRBJ2-7, with TRBD2 identical over 9 bases. The CDR3 loop spans 12 amino acids. Trimming took 5 bases from V and 9 from J; bases not matched to a gene: 8. Germline V lookup: CDR1 DFQATT, CDR2 SNEGSKA (reference sequence). The CDR3 loop reads CSAGGGGLGQYF. In DNA form, the CDR3 reads TGCAGTGCTGGCGGGGGGGGGCTCGGGCAGTACTTC.

This clonotype was seen many times. CDR3 region: CASSLGTYGYTF. DNA of the CDR3: TGTGCCAGCAGCTTAGGGACTTATGGCTACACCTTC. The V gene is TRBV7-2, the J gene TRBJ1-2; D is ambiguous. This CDR3 contains 12 residues. CDR1 is SGHTA, CDR2 FQGNSA, per germline. V gave up 1 base and J gave up 5 bases, with 5 bases separating them.